One and the same sample provided the 12 T cell receptor beta chains below, sequenced in a study of CD8+ T cells in alopecia areata. As the sequencing template, cDNA was produced by extracting RNA and reverse transcribing it. Sequencing was performed with immunoSEQ multiplex PCR; in TCRdb, only in-frame clones are kept and a portion is missing. The sample lists about 200,000 clones, 58% occurring once. The sample's treatment: oral pan-JAK inhibitor, 5-10 mg twice daily. The specimen comprised CD4+ T cells sorted from blood, sampled at week 24, from a patient treated with tofacitinib. The receptors were gathered from a human donor with alopecia areata.

This clone was found many times. The rearrangement joins TRBV7-2 to TRBJ2-1, with 9 bases that match TRBD2. The CDR3 is made up of 15 amino acids. CDR1 is SGHTA and CDR2 is FQGNSA in the germline V gene. J was trimmed by 2 bases and V by 5 bases; bases with no gene match: 4. The CDR3 nucleotides are TGTGCCAGCAGCGGAGGCGGGAGGGCCTACAATGAGCAGTTCTTC. Its translation: CASSGGGRAYNEQFF.

This chain links TRBV11-1 with TRBJ2-3; TRBD2 agrees at 12 bases. The CDR3 totals 17 residues. The germline V gene has CDR1 SGHAT and CDR2 FQDESV (reference sequence). Trimming cost V 5 bases and J 0 bases; bases outside gene matches: 6. CDR3 DNA: TGTGCCAGCAGCAGAGGGACTAGCGGGCCTAGCACAGATACGCAGTATTTT. Translation gives CASSRGTSGPSTDTQYF.

The chain joins TRBV29-1 to TRBJ2-5; 8 bases map to TRBD1. The germline CDR1 and CDR2 sequences are SQVTM and ANQGSEA. V trimming: 6 bases; J trimming: 5 bases; junction bases outside the gene matches: 11. The CDR3 extends over 14 amino acids. The CDR3 protein is CSVWGRTGQETQYF. CDR3 DNA sequence: TGCAGCGTCTGGGGTCGGACAGGGCAGGAGACCCAGTACTTC.

The rearrangement links TRBV5-1 to TRBJ1-1; 9 bases line up with TRBD1. From germline, CDR1 is SGHRS and CDR2 YFSETQ. V was clipped by 1 base and J by 6 bases; unmatched bases: 4. The CDR3 consists of 14 residues. The CDR3 sequence is CASSLTGGLAEAFF. As DNA, the CDR3 is TGCGCCAGCAGCTTGACAGGGGGCTTGGCTGAAGCTTTCTTT.

The chain uses TRBV6-5 and TRBJ1-1; tentatively, D is TRBD1 (5 bases). Trimming took off 2 bases at V and 11 bases at J, with 18 bases between the two ends. The CDR3 totals 14 residues. Germline CDR1 is MNHEY and CDR2 is SVGAGI. The CDR3 protein is CASSYGAIFAGAFF. CDR3 coding DNA: TGTGCCAGCAGTTACGGGGCCATCTTCGCGGGGGCTTTCTTT.

This chain connects TRBV5-6 to TRBJ1-2; no definite D call. The CDR3 runs to 13 residues. Deletions cut 0 bases from V and 8 bases from J, with 11 bases between. CDR1 and CDR2 from the germline V gene are SGHDT and YYEEEE. For the CDR3, the DNA is TGTGCCAGCAGCTTGGCCGGGCAGAGCGGCTACACCTTC. Translation gives CASSLAGQSGYTF.

The chain combines TRBV5-6 with TRBJ1-5; D unclear. The V gene lost 10 bases and the J gene lost 6 bases, with 17 bases spanning the gap. Germline V gene sequence: CDR1 SGHDT, CDR2 YYEEEE. This CDR3 is 13 amino acids long. CDR3 in DNA: TGTGCCCGAAGCATAGAGGGTAGTCAGCCCCAGCATTTT. Encoded protein: CARSIEGSQPQHF.

This clone was observed a few times. The chain joins TRBV5-5 to TRBJ2-7; weak D call: TRBD1 (7 bases). This CDR3 has 13 amino acids. V lost 4 bases and J lost 3, with 11 bases in between. The germline gives CDR1 SGHKS, CDR2 YYEKEE (reference sequence). The CDR3 DNA is TGTGCCAGCAGCGCCCAGGGGGGCTACGAGCAGTACTTC. This translates into CASSAQGGYEQYF.

The chain links TRBV6-5 to TRBJ1-1; D remains ambiguous. Germline CDR1 reads MNHEY; CDR2 reads SVGAGI. CDR3 size: 16 residues. Trimming took 1 base from V and 0 from J, leaving 12 bases between them. The CDR3 DNA reads as TGTGCCAGCAGTTACTTATCGGTCGGTCTGAACACTGAAGCTTTCTTT. It codes for CASSYLSVGLNTEAFF.

This clone has a handful of counts. The J gene is TRBJ1-1, the V gene TRBV5-1; TRBD1 aligns across 9 bases. Trimming at V came to 0 bases and at J to 8 bases, leaving 5 bases not matched to a gene. The CDR3 extends over 14 amino acids. From germline, CDR1 is SGHRS and CDR2 YFSETQ. The CDR3 loop is CASSLEGTGKEAFF. DNA for the CDR3: TGCGCCAGCAGCTTGGAAGGGACAGGGAAGGAAGCTTTCTTT. The whole variable domain, filled in from reference TRBV5-1 and TRBJ1-1, reads KAGVTQTPRYLIKTRGQQVTLSCSPISGHRSVSWYQQTPGQGLQFLFEYFSETQRNKGNFPGRFSGRQFSNSRSEMNVSTLELGDSALYLCASSLEGTGKEAFFGQGTRLTVV.

This clone came up once. The chain is built from TRBV9 and TRBJ2-3, with 10 bases matching TRBD1. CDR1 is SGDLS and CDR2 is YYNGEE in the germline V gene. This CDR3 contains 16 residues. V lost 4 bases, J lost 0 bases, and 5 bases stayed unmatched. The CDR3 protein is CASSPRQGASTDTQYF. The CDR3 DNA reads as TGTGCCAGCAGCCCCCGACAGGGGGCGAGCACAGATACGCAGTATTTT.

The chain links TRBV10-3 to TRBJ1-1, with 8 bases aligning to TRBD1. The length of the CDR3 is 14 residues. Germline-derived CDR1 and CDR2 are ENHRY and SYGVKD. The trim removed 3 bases at V and 4 bases at J, leaving 4 bases unmatched. The CDR3 nucleotides read TGTGCCATCAGTGATCCGACAGGGGCCACTGAAGCTTTCTTT. Its protein is CAISDPTGATEAFF.